This TCR beta chain is from a study of HIV-infected patients and healthy controls. Whole blood was used without fractionation, so all unsorted peripheral T cells were included. The germline V gene has CDR1 LGHNT and CDR2 FRNRAP. V lost 7 bases to trimming and J lost 5 bases, with 14 bases between them. CDR3 size: 13 residues. Reverse transcription used about 510 ng RNA and constant-region primers for alpha and beta. Each of the alpha and beta chains got its own library through chain-specific third strand synthesis with indices. From the 5' RACE reads, TCRdb called clonotypes with MiXCR, one entry per CDR3 protein. The table lists about 18,000 distinct CDR3 sequences, roughly 9.5% of them singletons. This clonotype was seen at least ten times.

Sequencing used blood. The chain joins TRBV12-5 to TRBJ2-5; D remains ambiguous. The clonotype originates from an adult in good health. CDR3 sequence: CASAPTVRETQYF. CDR3 in DNA: TGTGCTAGTGCCCCGACGGTCCGGGAGACCCAGTACTTC.